This is a list of T cell receptor beta chains from one sample in a study of T cells in Graves' hyperthyroidism and ophthalmopathy. TCRdb reprocessed the multiplex PCR reads via MiXCR and lists one record per CDR3 protein. The table records about 380,000 distinct CDR3 sequences, approximately 17% of them present only once. The sequencing input was blood. These receptors were obtained from a man between 18 and 35 years old with Graves' ophthalmopathy. CDR3s include the opening cysteine and the closing phenylalanine or tryptophan. Rows give clone size only sometimes, using once, few, many, or a class for an expanded clone.

TRBV20-1	many	TRBJ1-5	CSASDRDTYNQPQHF
TRBV10-1	few	TRBJ2-7	CASEDGFTYGQYF
TRBV6-1	NA	TRBJ2-1	CASSDGAEQFF
TRBV5-1	NA	TRBJ2-2	CASRQPGQGSGELFF
TRBV6-5	NA	TRBJ2-2	CASSYSGTNPRGELFF
TRBV11-2	once	TRBJ2-1	CASSPMGSGRRNEQFF
TRBV20-1	many	TRBJ1-2	CSAFFEDPALGYTF
TRBV12-3/TRBV12-4	few	TRBJ2-6	CASSPSGLGANVLTF
TRBV6-1	NA	TRBJ1-6	CASKRDTSRDSPLHF
TRBV20-1	many	TRBJ2-2	CSATPTSGVTGELFF
TRBV12-3/TRBV12-4	NA	TRBJ1-1	CASSPTGGARNTEAFF
TRBV12-3/TRBV12-4	few	TRBJ1-5	CASRTGRDINQPQHF
TRBV12-3/TRBV12-4	many	TRBJ2-5	CASSNPGTRQETQYF
TRBV18	many	TRBJ1-4	CASSRPLEKLFF
TRBV7-2	many	TRBJ1-1	CASSLDLRQAFF
TRBV5-1	NA	TRBJ2-7	CASSGGGGAYEQYF
TRBV12-3/TRBV12-4	many	TRBJ1-5	CASSLSSNQPQHF
TRBV7-2	NA	TRBJ2-3	CASSLDASGGRGDTQYF
TRBV2	many	TRBJ2-7	CASSPMTGATYEQYF
TRBV5-5	NA	TRBJ1-5	CASSGRTGDNQPQHF
TRBV20-1	few	TRBJ1-4	CSARDEGVGYEKLFF
TRBV7-8	NA	TRBJ2-6	CASRLAGTGVSYSGANVLTF
TRBV9	few	TRBJ2-2	CASSGGGWNTGELFF
TRBV7-9	many	TRBJ2-2	CASRSDRDIPGELFF
TRBV5-5	many	TRBJ2-1	CASSVETVYNEQFF
TRBV12-3/TRBV12-4	many	TRBJ2-5	CATGRGTEETQYF
TRBV6-5	many	TRBJ2-7	CASSYYQGGSYEQYF
TRBV18	few	TRBJ1-1	CASSPDPTGKGNTEAFF
TRBV12-3/TRBV12-4	NA	TRBJ2-1	CASSSLAGPGEQFF
TRBV10-3	NA	TRBJ2-4	CAISELWTGTSGGGAKNIQYF
TRBV20-1	many	TRBJ2-3	CSAGTSGGNTDTQYF
TRBV7-2	many	TRBJ2-3	CASSSRGRPTDTQYF
TRBV4-1	few	TRBJ1-1	CASSQIDRANTEAFF
TRBV11-1	NA	TRBJ2-7	CASPGSWSSYEQYF
TRBV7-2	few	TRBJ2-2	CASSLWGVANTGELFF
TRBV20-1	many	TRBJ1-5	CSARDRQAYSNQPQHF
TRBV7-9	few	TRBJ1-2	CASSYEGQGRYGYTF
TRBV19	few	TRBJ1-5	CASSIRSDRNFNQPQHF
TRBV12-3/TRBV12-4	many	TRBJ2-3	CASSPRDRGTDTQYF
TRBV5-1	NA	TRBJ1-4	CASSLTGASEKLFF
TRBV7-9	NA	TRBJ2-6	CASSLIGIYRGANVLTF
TRBV2	NA	TRBJ2-1	CASKSGGNSYNEQFF
TRBV15	few	TRBJ1-5	CATSSQDRPNQPQHF
TRBV27	many	TRBJ1-6	CASGQNNSPLHF
TRBV6-1	many	TRBJ1-2	CASSIRGTPYGYTF
TRBV6-1	many	TRBJ2-3	CASSEEAGGPDTQYF
TRBV27	NA	TRBJ2-7	CASRQPGTGSYEQYF
TRBV7-2	NA	TRBJ2-7	CASSSRQGARQYF
TRBV7-8	many	TRBJ1-1	CASSPRDSWDTEAFF
TRBV15	few	TRBJ1-1	CTTSRASAFF
TRBV10-3	few	TRBJ1-4	CAISGGQNNEKLFF
TRBV6-5	NA	TRBJ1-5	CASSYTGGENQPQHF
TRBV2	NA	TRBJ1-3	CASSTGISGNTIYF
TRBV6-5	many	TRBJ2-7	CASSYSPGQGGEQYF
TRBV20-1	few	TRBJ2-2	CSAKSGGDYTGELFF
TRBV3-1	few	TRBJ2-7	CATFGLAGGNTYEQYF
TRBV7-2	many	TRBJ2-7	CASSENGYEQYF
TRBV14	many	TRBJ1-6	CASSQGLYDSPLHF
TRBV5-1	many	TRBJ1-5	CASSSDPGGQPQHF